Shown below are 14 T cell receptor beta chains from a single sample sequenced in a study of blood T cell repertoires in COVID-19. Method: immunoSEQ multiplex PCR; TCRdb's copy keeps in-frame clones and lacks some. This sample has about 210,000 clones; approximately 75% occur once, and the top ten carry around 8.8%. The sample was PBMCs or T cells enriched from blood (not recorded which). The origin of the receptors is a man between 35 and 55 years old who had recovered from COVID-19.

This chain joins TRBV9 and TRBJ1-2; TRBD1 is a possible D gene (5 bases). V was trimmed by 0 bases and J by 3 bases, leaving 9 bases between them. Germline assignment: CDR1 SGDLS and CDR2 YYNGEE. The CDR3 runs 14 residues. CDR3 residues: CASSVARGDYGYTF. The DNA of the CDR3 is TGTGCCAGCAGCGTAGCTCGGGGGGACTATGGCTACACCTTC.

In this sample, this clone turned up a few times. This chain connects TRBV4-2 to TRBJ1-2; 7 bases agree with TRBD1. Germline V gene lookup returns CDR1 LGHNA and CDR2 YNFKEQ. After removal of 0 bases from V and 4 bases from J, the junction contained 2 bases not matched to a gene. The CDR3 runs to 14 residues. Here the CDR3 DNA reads TGTGCCAGCAGCCAAGATCGGACAGGCTATGGCTACACCTTC. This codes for CASSQDRTGYGYTF.

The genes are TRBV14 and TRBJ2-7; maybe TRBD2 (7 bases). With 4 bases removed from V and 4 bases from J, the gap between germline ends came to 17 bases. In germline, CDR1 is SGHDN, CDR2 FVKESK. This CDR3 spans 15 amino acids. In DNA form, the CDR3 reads TGTGCCAGCAGCCGAAGGGGCGGGGGCCGGTACGAGCAGTACTTC. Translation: CASSRRGGGRYEQYF.

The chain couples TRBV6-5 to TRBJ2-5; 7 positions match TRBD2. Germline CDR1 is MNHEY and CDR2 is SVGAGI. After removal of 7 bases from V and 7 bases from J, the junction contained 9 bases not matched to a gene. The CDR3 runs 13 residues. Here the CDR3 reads CASKTNSGGTQYF. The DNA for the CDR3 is TGTGCCAGCAAAACAAACTCGGGGGGGACCCAGTACTTC.

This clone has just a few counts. In nucleotides, the CDR3 is TGTGCCAGCAGCTTCCCCGAGGCGCGGCTCGAAAAACTGTTTTTT. Amino acid sequence: CASSFPEARLEKLFF. This chain links TRBV5-8 with TRBJ1-4; unclear D gene. From germline, CDR1 is SGHTS and CDR2 YDEGEE. There are 15 residues in the CDR3. V was cut by 2 bases and J by 8 bases, with 16 bases left in between.

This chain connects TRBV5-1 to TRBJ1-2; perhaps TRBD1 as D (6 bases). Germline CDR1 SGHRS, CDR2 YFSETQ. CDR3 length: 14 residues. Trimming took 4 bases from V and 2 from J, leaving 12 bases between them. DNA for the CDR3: TGCGCCAGCAGCCCGTGGACAGTCAACTATGGCTACACCTTC. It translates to CASSPWTVNYGYTF. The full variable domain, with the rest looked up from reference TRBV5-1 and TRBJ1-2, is KAGVTQTPRYLIKTRGQQVTLSCSPISGHRSVSWYQQTPGQGLQFLFEYFSETQRNKGNFPGRFSGRQFSNSRSEMNVSTLELGDSALYLCASSPWTVNYGYTFGSGTRLTVV.

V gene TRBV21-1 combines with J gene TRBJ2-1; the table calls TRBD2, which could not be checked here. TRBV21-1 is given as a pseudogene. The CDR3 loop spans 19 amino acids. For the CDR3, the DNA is TGTGCCAGCAGCAAAGGTTATATTGGTCGGGAAGGATCCTACAATGAGCAGTTCTTC. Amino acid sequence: CASSKGYIGREGSYNEQFF.

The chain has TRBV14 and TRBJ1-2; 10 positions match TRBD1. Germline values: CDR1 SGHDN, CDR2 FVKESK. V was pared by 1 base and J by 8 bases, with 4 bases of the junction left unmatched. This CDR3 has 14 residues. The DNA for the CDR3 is TGTGCCAGCAGCCAAGCCGGGACAGGGGAGGGCTACACCTTC. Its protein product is CASSQAGTGEGYTF.

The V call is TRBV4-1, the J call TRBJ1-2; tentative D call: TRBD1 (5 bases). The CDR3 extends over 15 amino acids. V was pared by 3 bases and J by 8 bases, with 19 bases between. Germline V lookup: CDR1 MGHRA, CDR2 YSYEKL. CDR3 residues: CASSQAQLRGGGYTF. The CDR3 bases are TGCGCCAGCAGCCAGGCACAACTTAGGGGAGGAGGCTACACCTTC.

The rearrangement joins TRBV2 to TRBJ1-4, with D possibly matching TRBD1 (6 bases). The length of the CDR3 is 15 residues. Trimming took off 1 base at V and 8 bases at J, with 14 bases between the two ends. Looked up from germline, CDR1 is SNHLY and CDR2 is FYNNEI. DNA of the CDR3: TGTGCCAGCAGTGAAGGGCCCAGGGGAAAGGAAAAACTGTTTTTT. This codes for CASSEGPRGKEKLFF.

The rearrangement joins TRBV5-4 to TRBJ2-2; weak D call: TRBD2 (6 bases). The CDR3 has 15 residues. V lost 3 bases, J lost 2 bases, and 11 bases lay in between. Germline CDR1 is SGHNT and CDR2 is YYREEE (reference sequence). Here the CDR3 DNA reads TGTGCCAGCAGCTGGGCCGGGAGAAACACCGGGGAGCTGTTTTTT. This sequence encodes CASSWAGRNTGELFF.

The CDR3 sequence is CASRTRGEQYF. DNA of the CDR3: TGTGCCAGCAGAACAAGGGGCGAGCAGTACTTC. This chain connects TRBV12-3 or TRBV12-4 to TRBJ2-7, with a tentative D call TRBD1 (5 bases). V lost 6 bases, J lost 6 bases, and 9 bases lay in between. This CDR3 contains 11 residues.

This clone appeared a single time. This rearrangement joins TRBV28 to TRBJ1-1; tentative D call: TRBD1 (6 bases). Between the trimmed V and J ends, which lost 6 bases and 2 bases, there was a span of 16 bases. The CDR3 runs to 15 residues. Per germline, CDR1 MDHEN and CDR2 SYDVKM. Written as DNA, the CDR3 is TGTGCCAGCAGCTCACCCGGGACACTTAACACTGAAGCTTTCTTT. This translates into CASSSPGTLNTEAFF.

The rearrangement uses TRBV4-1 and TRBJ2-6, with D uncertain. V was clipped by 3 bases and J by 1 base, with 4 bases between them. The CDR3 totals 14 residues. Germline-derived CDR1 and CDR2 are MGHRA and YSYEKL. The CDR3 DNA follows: TGCGCCAGCAGCCATCGTTCTGGGGCCAACGTCCTGACTTTC. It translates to CASSHRSGANVLTF.